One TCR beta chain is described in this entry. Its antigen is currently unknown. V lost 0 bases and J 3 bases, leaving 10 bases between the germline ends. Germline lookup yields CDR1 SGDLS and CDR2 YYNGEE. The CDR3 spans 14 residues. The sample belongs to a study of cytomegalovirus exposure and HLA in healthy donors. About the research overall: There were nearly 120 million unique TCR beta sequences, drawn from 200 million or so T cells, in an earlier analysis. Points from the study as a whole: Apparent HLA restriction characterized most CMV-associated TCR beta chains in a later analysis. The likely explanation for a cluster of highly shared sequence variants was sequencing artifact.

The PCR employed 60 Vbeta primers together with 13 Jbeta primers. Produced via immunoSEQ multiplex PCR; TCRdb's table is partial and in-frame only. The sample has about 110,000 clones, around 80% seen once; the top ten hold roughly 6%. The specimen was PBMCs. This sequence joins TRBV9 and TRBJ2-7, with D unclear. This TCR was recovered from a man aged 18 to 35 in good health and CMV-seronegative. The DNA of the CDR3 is TGTGCCAGCAGCGTAGAAGGTTGGAGCTACGAGCAGTACTTC. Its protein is CASSVEGWSYEQYF.